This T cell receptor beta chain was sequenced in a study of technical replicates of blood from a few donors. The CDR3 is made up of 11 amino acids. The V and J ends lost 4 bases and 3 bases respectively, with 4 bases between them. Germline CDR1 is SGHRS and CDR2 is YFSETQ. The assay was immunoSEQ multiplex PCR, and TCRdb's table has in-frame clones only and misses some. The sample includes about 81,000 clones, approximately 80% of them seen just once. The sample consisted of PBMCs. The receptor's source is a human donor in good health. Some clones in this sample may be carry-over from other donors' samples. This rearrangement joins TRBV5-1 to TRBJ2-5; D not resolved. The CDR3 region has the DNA TGCGCCAGCAGCCTAGAAGAGACCCAGTACTTC. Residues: CASSLEETQYF.